These T cell receptor beta chains were read from a single sample in a study of blood T cells in healthy people across ages. TCRdb processed the 5' RACE reads anew with MiXCR; each CDR3 protein has one entry. Of around 1,900,000 distinct CDR3 sequences in the sample, more than 35% were seen once. Sequenced: blood. The source is a human donor in good health. Each CDR3 is given with its conserved first and last residue. A D gene is named only where the DNA matches it firmly. Rows give clone size only sometimes, using once, few, many, or a class for an expanded clone.

clone_size,j_call,d_call,v_call,cdr3_aa,cdr3_nt
-,TRBJ2-2,-,TRBV28,CASSLSGSLVGGELFF,TGTGCCAGCAGTTTATCCGGGTCCCTGGTGGGCGGGGAGCTGTTTTTT
-,TRBJ1-1,TRBD1,TRBV5-5,CASSLGDRAIQAFF,TGTGCCAGCAGCTTGGGGGACAGAGCGATTCAAGCTTTCTTT
-,TRBJ2-1,-,TRBV9,CASSVATGSYEQFF,TGTGCCAGCAGCGTAGCTACAGGATCGTATGAGCAGTTCTTC
-,TRBJ2-1,TRBD2,TRBV4-3,CASSRRTSGSLGGEQFF,TGCGCCAGCAGCCGAAGGACTAGCGGGTCCCTTGGAGGTGAGCAGTTCTTC
few,TRBJ2-1,TRBD2,TRBV20-1,CSARKTSGGALGSYNEQFF,TGCAGTGCTAGAAAGACTAGCGGGGGGGCCCTTGGCTCCTACAATGAGCAGTTCTTC
-,TRBJ2-7,TRBD2,TRBV20-1,CSALPGPAGGYEQYF,TGCAGTGCCCTACCGGGACCAGCGGGGGGCTACGAGCAGTACTTC
-,TRBJ2-5,-,TRBV7-2,CAGSLARETQYF,TGTGCCGGCAGCTTAGCAAGGGAGACCCAGTACTTC
-,TRBJ1-1,-,TRBV12-3/TRBV12-4,CASTYKGNTEAFF,TGTGCCAGCACCTACAAGGGGAACACTGAAGCTTTCTTT
-,TRBJ1-2,-,TRBV29-1,CSVEIPTTGYGYTF,TGCAGCGTAGAGATCCCGACAACAGGGTATGGCTACACCTTC
few,TRBJ2-5,-,TRBV6-2/TRBV6-3,CASSFRRDQETQYF,TGTGCCAGCAGTTTCCGACGGGATCAAGAGACCCAGTACTTC
-,TRBJ2-1,TRBD2,TRBV7-7,CASSFPPRTSGGVHEQFF,TGTGCTAGCAGCTTCCCACCCCGGACTAGCGGGGGGGTTCATGAGCAGTTCTTC
-,TRBJ2-3,TRBD1,TRBV12-3/TRBV12-4,CASSGLTGGRDTQYF,TGTGCCAGCAGTGGCTTGACAGGGGGTCGTGATACGCAGTATTTT
-,TRBJ2-1,TRBD2,TRBV20-1,CSAPSLAGGLGEQFF,TGCAGTGCCCCCTCCTTAGCGGGGGGCCTTGGGGAGCAGTTCTTC
-,TRBJ2-7,TRBD2,TRBV7-6,CTSSPFRGGGPHCEQYF,TGTACCAGCAGCCCCTTCCGAGGCGGGGGGCCCCACTGCGAGCAGTACTTC
-,TRBJ1-1,-,TRBV20-1,CSASKRRLGTEAFF,TGCAGTGCTAGCAAGAGAAGACTGGGCACTGAAGCTTTCTTT
-,TRBJ2-7,-,TRBV25-1,CASSEWADYEQYF,TGTGCCAGCAGTGAATGGGCGGACTACGAGCAGTACTTC
once,TRBJ2-7,TRBD1,TRBV6-5,CASSYLGQVYEQYF,TGTGCCAGCAGTTATCTTGGACAGGTCTACGAGCAGTACTTC
-,TRBJ2-3,-,TRBV20-1,CSARFLGAGTDTQYF,TGCAGTGCTAGGTTTCTCGGGGCTGGCACAGATACGCAGTATTTT
few,TRBJ2-2,-,TRBV7-9,CASNRNTGELFF,TGTGCCAGTAACAGGAACACCGGGGAGCTGTTTTTT
-,TRBJ1-6,-,TRBV4-3,CASSQDWGLHNSPLHF,TGCGCCAGCAGCCAAGATTGGGGGTTGCATAATTCACCCCTCCACTTT
few,TRBJ2-3,-,TRBV9,CASSVGGATSTDTQYF,TGTGCCAGCAGCGTAGGGGGGGCCACTAGCACAGATACGCAGTATTTT
-,TRBJ2-7,-,TRBV12-3/TRBV12-4,CASSFRVPYEQYF,TGTGCCAGCTCATTCAGGGTACCCTACGAGCAGTACTTC
-,TRBJ2-7,-,TRBV20-1,CSASGGTSHEQYF,TGCAGTGCTAGTGGGGGGACATCCCACGAGCAGTACTTC
-,TRBJ2-5,-,TRBV20-1,CSARFQQETQYF,TGCAGTGCTAGATTTCAGCAAGAGACCCAGTACTTC
-,TRBJ2-7,TRBD2,TRBV4-3,CASSQDWASGGYEQYF,TGCGCCAGCAGCCAAGATTGGGCTAGCGGGGGATACGAGCAGTACTTC
few,TRBJ1-1,-,TRBV4-1,CASSLRDRFNTEAFF,TGCGCCAGCAGCCTTCGAGACAGATTTAACACTGAAGCTTTCTTT
-,TRBJ2-1,TRBD1,TRBV7-8,CASSSPAGTGVYNEQFF,TGTGCCAGCAGCTCTCCTGCGGGGACAGGGGTATACAATGAGCAGTTCTTC
-,TRBJ2-3,-,TRBV6-5,CASSYSFRDIYTDTQYF,TGTGCCAGCAGTTACTCGTTCCGGGATATATACACAGATACGCAGTATTTT
-,TRBJ2-1,-,TRBV28,CASSPSSAYNEQFF,TGTGCCAGCAGTCCAAGTTCGGCGTACAATGAGCAGTTCTTC
-,TRBJ2-5,-,TRBV6-2/TRBV6-3,CASSYGRETQYF,TGTGCCAGCAGTTATGGACGAGAGACCCAGTACTTC
-,TRBJ2-7,-,TRBV9,CASSVEQGFDEQYF,TGTGCCAGCAGCGTAGAACAGGGTTTTGACGAGCAGTACTTC
-,TRBJ2-5,TRBD2,TRBV7-2,CASTLQRGGGETQYF,TGTGCCAGCACCCTCCAGCGGGGGGGCGGGGAGACCCAGTACTTC
-,TRBJ2-5,TRBD2,TRBV28,CASGRTSGGAGQETQYF,TGTGCCAGCGGCCGGACTAGCGGGGGGGCGGGGCAAGAGACCCAGTACTTC
-,TRBJ1-1,TRBD1,TRBV7-9,CASSLPRDRGTNEAFF,TGTGCCAGCAGCTTACCCCGGGACAGGGGGACTAATGAAGCTTTCTTT
-,TRBJ2-3,-,TRBV20-1,CSARDTMAGYTDTQYF,TGCAGTGCTAGAGATACAATGGCGGGGTATACAGATACGCAGTATTTT
-,TRBJ2-7,-,TRBV21-1,CVSSKTPVQDERYF,TGTGTCAGCAGCAAAACCCCAGTACAAGACGAGCGGTACTTC
-,TRBJ2-6,-,TRBV2,CASRGDRSGANVLTF,TGTGCCAGCAGGGGGGACCGCTCTGGGGCCAACGTCCTGACTTTC
-,TRBJ1-1,-,TRBV20-1,CSARASTGAITEAFF,TGCAGTGCTAGAGCTTCAACAGGAGCGATCACTGAAGCTTTCTTT
few,TRBJ1-2,-,TRBV29-1,CSVSKGGNYGYTF,TGCAGCGTTTCCAAGGGGGGTAACTATGGCTACACCTTC
few,TRBJ2-7,-,TRBV12-3/TRBV12-4,CASSFIPTVTYEQYF,TGTGCCAGCAGTTTTATACCGACGGTAACCTACGAGCAGTACTTC
-,TRBJ2-3,TRBD2,TRBV7-2,CASSLALSSSGGLTDTQYF,TGTGCCAGCAGCTTAGCGCTCTCTTCTAGCGGGGGCCTCACAGATACGCAGTATTTT
-,TRBJ2-3,-,TRBV6-1,CASSDRTGTDTQYF,TGTGCCAGCAGTGACAGGACTGGGACAGATACGCAGTATTTT